This T cell receptor beta chain appears in the sequencing data of a study of blood T cell repertoires in COVID-19 (dated by TCRdb to the early 2020s). In terms of the full investigation: Samples covering the acute and convalescent phases of COVID-19 were provided by collaborators in the United States, Italy and Spain. The prospective study material was composed of cDNA or gDNA derived from T cells, B-cell-depleted T cells, or PBMCs. Subjects who had been exposed to COVID-19, were actively infected with it, or had recovered from it provided the deeply sampled blood TCRbeta repertoires that made up the dataset. A freely available public database, intended as a resource for researchers studying the immune response to SARS-CoV-2, is where the repertoires were released. The samples were drawn from the first 160 participants of the ongoing ImmuneRACE study and from 1,254 subjects provided by 6 global collaborators. The sample metadata nearly always contained a de-identified subject ID, COVID-19 status, age in years and sex. Where available, HLA class I and class II types were taken from metadata supplied by the sample provider and were not determined by assay-based typing.

General conclusions and limits of the study: How much clinical and demographic metadata was included differed by source and by participant, and the metadata was provided uncurated.

Whole blood was collected in K2EDTA tubes by collaborating institutions according to the institutions' own protocols. Collaborator samples were shipped for TCRbeta analysis as frozen whole blood, isolated PBMCs, or DNA extracted from either sample type. TCRbeta CDR3 regions were amplified from genomic DNA using the immunoSEQ Assay, a bias-controlled multiplex PCR. Under the source paper's analysis protocol: Nucleated cell counts per sample were estimated from amplification of reference gene primers within the assay. To quantify the absolute abundance of each unique TCRbeta CDR3 rearrangement, sequence reads were collapsed and filtered. For each sample, productive Simpson clonality was calculated by taking the square root of Simpson's diversity index across productive rearrangements. TCRdb obtained this table from immuneACCESS and retained in-frame rearrangements with V and J assigned. These tables miss some clones; where compared with another copy, unresolved V genes account for less than half of the shortfall, and the remainder is unexplained. D and trimming were read from the DNA, whereas the V and J calls and clone size are those reported in that table. The sample profile shows over 110,000 clones; approximately 88% of them were found once. The biggest ten clones account for about 28% of the sample.

The CDR1 and CDR2 encoded by the germline V gene are SGDLS and YYNGEE. Trimming removed 8 bases from V and 0 bases from J, leaving 9 bases between the germline ends. Counted from cysteine to phenylalanine, this CDR3 has 13 amino acids. Of the read, only the CDR3 DNA is kept; its 39 bases are in frame from base 1. Points on this clone: The clone's antigen remains unknown. One base away there is no much larger clone; base qualities are not given.

Sample: peripheral blood. The TCR originated in a human donor in a cohort sampled during active COVID-19. This sequence uses TRBV9 and TRBJ1-3; TRBD1 is a possible D gene, resting on 5 matching bases. DNA sequence: TGTGCCAGTGGCAGGGTCTCTGGAAACACCATATATTTT. This yields the protein CASGRVSGNTIYF. This CDR3, with the reference TRBV9 and TRBJ1-3 proteins standing in past its ends, gives the full variable domain DSGVTQTPKHLITATGQRVTLRCSPRSGDLSVYWYQQSLDQGLQFLIQYYNGEERAKGNILERFSAQQFPDLHSELNLSSLELGDSALYFCASGRVSGNTIYFGEGSWLTVV.